The T cell receptor (beta chain) described here comes from a study of tumor and adjacent non-tumor tissue in lung cancer. The CDR3 totals 15 residues. The germline V gene has CDR1 MNHNS and CDR2 SASEGT. The V end was cut by 6 bases, the J end by 3 bases, with 15 bases between. No cell sorting was done before RNA was extracted from the tissue. Overall study results and limits: Compared with tumor, normal lung showed significantly lower TCR diversity. Normal lung showed higher cumulative top 100 clone frequency than tumor.

As for this clonotype: Its target is not known.

Three rounds of nested PCR, following a modified ARM-PCR protocol, produced the TCRbeta library. TCRdb re-analysed the multiplex PCR reads in MiXCR, keeping a single row per CDR3 protein. The sample holds 70,000 to 90,000 distinct CDR3 sequences, roughly 76% seen once. V gene TRBV6-1 combines with J gene TRBJ2-1; D not certain. The material sequenced was lung tumor tissue. This sequence was found in a woman aged 50 to 60 with non-small cell lung cancer. In DNA form, the CDR3 reads TGTGCCAGCAGGGAGATATTCATTGACTACAATGAGCAGTTCTTC. Its translation is CASREIFIDYNEQFF.